The 18 T cell receptor beta chains below come from one sample, sequenced in a study of control samples from healthy donors and cancer patients. Using immunoSEQ multiplex PCR, the repertoire was profiled, and TCRdb retains in-frame clones only, with some absent. Of some 79,000 clones listed, roughly 87% are singletons. What was sequenced was blood. The receptors were sampled from a woman aged 45 to 65 in good health.

The chain links TRBV2 to TRBJ2-7, with 9 bases identical to TRBD2. Losses at the gene ends were 5 bases for V and 5 bases for J; bases not matched to a gene: 7. Looked up from germline, CDR1 is SNHLY and CDR2 is FYNNEI. The CDR3 has 14 amino acids. The CDR3 DNA reads TGTGCCAGCAGTTATAGCGGGAGTCTGAACGAGCAGTACTTC. It translates to CASSYSGSLNEQYF. The full variable domain, completed using reference TRBV2 and TRBJ2-7, is EPEVTQTPSHQVTQMGQEVILRCVPISNHLYFYWYRQILGQKVEFLVSFYNNEISEKSEIFDDQFSVERPDGSNFTLKIRSTKLEDSAMYFCASSYSGSLNEQYFGPGTRLTVT.

In its sample, this clone was seen a few times. The CDR3 sequence is CASSPPALYNEQFF. For the CDR3, the DNA is TGTGCCAGCAGCCCCCCGGCCCTGTACAATGAGCAGTTCTTC. The V gene is TRBV3-1 (or the pseudogene TRBV3-2), the J gene TRBJ2-1; D is uncertain. The CDR3 loop spans 14 amino acids. The V end was cut by 4 bases, the J end by 4 bases, with 11 bases between. Germline V CDR1 and CDR2: LGHDT, YNNKEL (reference sequence).

The chain uses TRBV5-1 and TRBJ2-1, with TRBD2 matching over 10 bases. CDR1 and CDR2 (germline): SGHRS, YFSETQ. This CDR3 is built from 18 residues. V shed 1 base, J shed 9 bases, and the junction held 16 bases outside the gene matches. CDR3 DNA sequence: TGCGCCAGCAGCTTGTGGTCTAGCGGGAGTCAGTTAACTAGTGAGCAGTTCTTC. Translating gives CASSLWSSGSQLTSEQFF. Variable domain in full (rest from reference TRBV5-1 and TRBJ2-1): KAGVTQTPRYLIKTRGQQVTLSCSPISGHRSVSWYQQTPGQGLQFLFEYFSETQRNKGNFPGRFSGRQFSNSRSEMNVSTLELGDSALYLCASSLWSSGSQLTSEQFFGPGTRLTVL.

This rearrangement joins TRBV4-1 to TRBJ2-3, with D unresolved. Trimming removed 4 bases at V and 1 base at J, with 6 bases between. CDR1 is MGHRA, CDR2 YSYEKL, per germline. The CDR3 sequence is 13 residues long. This CDR3 reads CASSLPGTDTQYF. CDR3 coding DNA: TGCGCCAGCAGCCTCCCGGGCACAGATACGCAGTATTTT.

The V call is TRBV18, the J call TRBJ2-7; D is possibly TRBD1 (6 bases). Germline CDR1 is KGHSH and CDR2 is LQKENI. This CDR3 has 12 amino acids. V lost 8 bases to trimming and J lost 3 bases, with 11 bases between them. The CDR3 DNA reads as TGTGCCAGCCAGGGGTCCCACTACGAGCAGTACTTC. Protein: CASQGSHYEQYF.

The rearrangement links TRBV12-3 or TRBV12-4 to TRBJ1-2; 8 bases map to TRBD1. This CDR3 comprises 12 residues. V was clipped by 5 bases and J by 7 bases; unmatched bases: 3. Here the CDR3 DNA reads TGTGCCAGCAGTCGACAGGGGAGTGGCTACACCTTC. This sequence encodes CASSRQGSGYTF.

A single count supports this clone. The genes are TRBV12-3 or TRBV12-4 and TRBJ1-2, with 10 bases matching TRBD1. The CDR3 has 13 residues. After removal of 8 bases from V and 4 bases from J, the junction contained 4 bases not matched to a gene. The CDR3 region has the DNA TGTGCCAGCGGGGACAGGGGAGGCTATGGCTACACCTTC. Amino acid sequence: CASGDRGGYGYTF.

This chain joins TRBV6-5 and TRBJ2-5; D ambiguous. The CDR3 consists of 11 residues. The V end was cut by 6 bases, the J end by 13 bases, with 15 bases between. Germline V gene data show CDR1 as MNHEY and CDR2 as SVGAGI. DNA for the CDR3: TGTGCCAGCAGCCCCCCTCCAGGATTGTACTTC. Translation: CASSPPPGLYF.

This chain connects TRBV28 to TRBJ2-7; D might be TRBD2 (6 bases). V was pared by 5 bases and J by 4 bases, with 15 bases between. CDR1 and CDR2 (germline): MDHEN, SYDVKM. The CDR3 runs to 14 residues. CDR3 coding DNA: TGTGCCAGCAGTCCCACCGGGAGTAGGTACGAGCAGTACTTC. This gives the protein CASSPTGSRYEQYF.

This clone was observed a single time. The chain links TRBV28 to TRBJ2-7; 11 nucleotides align to TRBD2. With V trimmed by 4 bases and J by 6 bases, 8 bases remained unmatched. The germline gives CDR1 MDHEN, CDR2 SYDVKM. The CDR3 spans 15 residues. Here the CDR3 reads CASSYPGLAGGEQYF. Written as DNA, the CDR3 is TGTGCCAGCAGTTACCCGGGGCTAGCGGGAGGCGAGCAGTACTTC.

The chain combines TRBV29-1 with TRBJ2-5; D is possibly TRBD1 or TRBD2 (5 bases each). V was cut by 4 bases and J by 5 bases, with 14 bases left in between. Germline loops: CDR1 SQVTM, CDR2 ANQGSEA. The CDR3 has 13 amino acids. The CDR3 DNA follows: TGCAGCGTTGGAGGGGTCGTGGGGGAGACCCAGTACTTC. It yields the protein CSVGGVVGETQYF.

The chain recombines TRBV27 with TRBJ2-7; 12 bases are a match to TRBD1. Germline V gene data show CDR1 as MNHEY and CDR2 as SMNVEV (reference sequence). Trimming cost V 3 bases and J 4 bases; bases outside gene matches: 7. The CDR3 runs 16 residues. The CDR3 DNA follows: TGTGCCAGCAGTTTTCAGGGACAGGGGGCGACTTACGAGCAGTACTTC. This encodes CASSFQGQGATYEQYF.

V gene TRBV15 combines with J gene TRBJ2-5; 8 bases are a match to TRBD2. CDR1 and CDR2 (germline): LNHNV, YYDKDF (reference sequence). CDR3 length: 14 residues. J was trimmed by 5 bases and V by 3 bases; bases with no gene match: 5. The CDR3 here is CATSRAGGVETQYF. CDR3 sequence (DNA): TGTGCCACCAGCAGGGCGGGGGGAGTTGAGACCCAGTACTTC.

The chain carries TRBV19 and TRBJ1-1, with TRBD1 matching 7 bases. From germline, CDR1 is LNHDA and CDR2 SQIVND (reference sequence). The CDR3 extends over 15 amino acids. Trimming at V came to 6 bases and at J to 2 bases, leaving 9 bases not matched to a gene. CDR3 sequence: CASRARGQPNTEAFF. CDR3 sequence (DNA): TGTGCCAGTAGGGCCAGGGGACAGCCTAACACTGAAGCTTTCTTT.

This clone was seen only once. The chain joins TRBV4-1 to TRBJ1-6; possible D gene TRBD1, 6 bases. V was trimmed by 2 bases and J by 6 bases, leaving 14 bases between them. The CDR3 spans 16 residues. Germline V lookup: CDR1 MGHRA, CDR2 YSYEKL. For the CDR3, the DNA is TGCGCCAGCAGCCAACCTGGGGGGGGCCGTAATTCACCCCTCCACTTT. Protein sequence: CASSQPGGGRNSPLHF.

The rearrangement joins TRBV27 to TRBJ2-2, with 12 positions matching TRBD2. Trimming at V came to 2 bases and at J to 4 bases, leaving 14 bases not matched to a gene. Germline V lookup: CDR1 MNHEY, CDR2 SMNVEV (reference sequence). CDR3 size: 20 residues. The CDR3 here is CASSLKAASGRGPGTGELFF. DNA for the CDR3: TGTGCCAGCAGTTTAAAGGCGGCTAGCGGGAGGGGGCCGGGCACCGGGGAGCTGTTTTTT.

The chain employs TRBV3-1 (or the pseudogene TRBV3-2) and TRBJ2-6, with TRBD1 matching 10 bases. Germline V gene data show CDR1 as LGHDT and CDR2 as YNNKEL (reference sequence). Germline trimming cut 1 base from V and 0 bases from J; bases unmatched to any gene: 0. The CDR3 is made up of 17 amino acids. In nucleotides, the CDR3 is TGTGCCAGCAGCCAAGGGACAGGGGGCTCTGGGGCCAACGTCCTGACTTTC. Protein: CASSQGTGGSGANVLTF.

The sample holds one count of this clone. The chain has TRBV5-4 and TRBJ1-1; 11 bases map to TRBD1. J lost 2 bases, V lost 4 bases, and 4 bases had no gene match. Germline lookup yields CDR1 SGHNT and CDR2 YYREEE (reference sequence). This CDR3 region has 15 residues. Here the CDR3 reads CASSPGQGANTEAFF. The CDR3, as DNA: TGTGCCAGCAGCCCTGGACAGGGGGCCAACACTGAAGCTTTCTTT.